The 30 T cell receptor beta chains listed next were all sequenced from one sample in a study of shared clonotypes between healthy human individuals. Measured with immunoSEQ multiplex PCR; TCRdb has only the in-frame clones, and not every one. This table holds millions of clones, 95% found once. Input material: naive CD4+ T cells sorted from blood. Regarding subset: CD45RA+ positively selected. The receptors here all came from a man between 18 and 29 years old in good health.

The V gene is TRBV25-1, the J gene TRBJ2-3; D may be TRBD1 (6 bases). V was trimmed by 4 bases and J by 5 bases, leaving 13 bases between them. CDR1 is MGHDK and CDR2 is SYGVNS in the germline V gene. This CDR3 region has 14 residues. In DNA, the CDR3 is TGTGCCAGCAGTGTCCCTGGGGGCATAGATACGCAGTATTTT. Its protein product is CASSVPGGIDTQYF.

The V call is TRBV6-6, the J call TRBJ2-7, with D possibly matching TRBD2 (6 bases). The CDR3 is made up of 14 amino acids. The germline V gene has CDR1 MNHNY and CDR2 SVGAGI (reference sequence). V lost 8 bases and J lost 5, with 19 bases in between. CDR3 region: CASFSGGLTDEQYF. The CDR3 coding sequence is TGTGCCAGCTTTTCCGGAGGGCTAACCGACGAGCAGTACTTC.

The CDR3 coding sequence is TGTGCCAGCTCAAGGGGGCGGGATTCACCCCTCCACTTT. Translated, it gives CASSRGRDSPLHF. The genes are TRBV6-5 and TRBJ1-6; 7 nucleotides match TRBD1. Germline trimming cut 8 bases from V and 8 bases from J; bases unmatched to any gene: 6. The CDR3 contains 13 residues. The germline V gene encodes CDR1 MNHEY and CDR2 SVGAGI.

J is TRBJ1-1 and V is TRBV18; the match to TRBD1 covers 7 bases. The V gene's germline CDR1 is KGHSH and CDR2 LQKENI. The CDR3 runs 15 residues. V was pared by 2 bases and J by 6 bases, with 9 bases of the junction left unmatched. The CDR3 DNA reads TGTGCCAGCTCACCAGTACAGGGGTCTTCGTCTGAAGCTTTCTTT. Encoded protein: CASSPVQGSSSEAFF. Using reference TRBV18 and TRBJ1-1 for the parts outside the CDR3, the full variable domain is NAGVMQNPRHLVRRRGQEARLRCSPMKGHSHVYWYRQLPEEGLKFMVYLQKENIIDESGMPKERFSAEFPKEGPSILRIQQVVRGDSAAYFCASSPVQGSSSEAFFGQGTRLTVV.

J is TRBJ2-1 and V is TRBV19, with D maybe TRBD2 (6 bases). The CDR3 totals 15 residues. Trimming removed 3 bases from V and 4 bases from J, with 13 bases in between. The germline V gene encodes CDR1 LNHDA and CDR2 SQIVND (reference sequence). The CDR3 loop reads CASSIEAGRYNEQFF. The CDR3, as DNA: TGTGCCAGTAGTATTGAGGCAGGGAGGTACAATGAGCAGTTCTTC.

The chain is built from TRBV5-4 and TRBJ1-6, with D unresolved. The CDR3 covers 15 residues. V lost 4 bases and J lost 6, with 14 bases in between. Germline CDR1 reads SGHNT; CDR2 reads YYREEE (reference sequence). The CDR3 nucleotides read TGTGCCAGCAGCCAAAAGGACCGGGGTAATTCACCCCTCCACTTT. It codes for CASSQKDRGNSPLHF.

The chain is built from TRBV28 and TRBJ1-3; D ambiguous. Germline assignment: CDR1 MDHEN and CDR2 SYDVKM. The CDR3 runs 17 residues. Trimming took 6 bases from V and 0 from J, leaving 18 bases between them. CDR3 loop: CASSHARVGISGNTIYF. The CDR3 region has the DNA TGTGCCAGCAGCCATGCCCGAGTCGGGATCTCTGGAAACACCATATATTTT.

With respect to this clone: The sample contains more than one DNA sequence encoding this CDR3. This rearrangement joins TRBV6-5 to TRBJ1-1; D gene uncertain. The V and J ends lost 0 bases and 1 base respectively, with 6 bases between them. Germline V CDR1 and CDR2: MNHEY, SVGAGI. This CDR3 comprises 14 residues. CDR3 bases: TGTGCCAGCAGTTACTCGGAGAGGAACACTGAAGCTTTCTTT. Encoded protein: CASSYSERNTEAFF.

For this clone: Other nucleotide sequences in the sample specify the same CDR3. The gene calls are TRBV10-3 and TRBJ2-3; 7 bases fit TRBD1. CDR3 size: 16 residues. CDR1 and CDR2 from the germline V gene are ENHRY and SYGVKD. Germline trimming cut 0 bases from V and 0 bases from J; bases unmatched to any gene: 3. CDR3 residues: CAISESAGGSTDTQYF. Here the CDR3 DNA reads TGTGCCATCAGTGAGTCTGCAGGGGGAAGCACAGATACGCAGTATTTT.

Note on this clone: Other DNA sequences in the same sample also yield this CDR3. The rearrangement joins TRBV5-1 to TRBJ2-2; D perhaps matches TRBD2 (5 bases). CDR1 and CDR2 (germline): SGHRS, YFSETQ. The CDR3 has 14 residues. The V and J ends lost 0 bases and 4 bases respectively, with 7 bases between them. The CDR3 bases are TGCGCCAGCAGCTTGGCGGGGTCCACCGGGGAGCTGTTTTTT. It translates to CASSLAGSTGELFF.

A remark on this clone: The sample carries other DNA sequences with the same CDR3. The rearrangement links TRBV5-1 to TRBJ1-5; D not resolved. Trimming left V 3 bases short and J 3 bases short, with 7 bases between. The germline V gene has CDR1 SGHRS and CDR2 YFSETQ. This CDR3 is 13 amino acids long. DNA for the CDR3: TGCGCCAGCAGCTACGGATCCAATCAGCCCCAGCATTTT. This translates into CASSYGSNQPQHF.

Points on this clone: A read error may be the cause here, since a much bigger clone is one base away. The J gene is TRBJ2-7, the V gene TRBV7-3; D ambiguous. The CDR3 is 14 amino acids. Trimming removed 1 base at V and 2 bases at J, with 9 bases between. Germline-derived CDR1 and CDR2 are SGHTA and FQGTGA. DNA of the CDR3: TGTGCCAGCAGCTTAAGGCAGGCCCCCTACGAGCAGTACTTC. It codes for CASSLRQAPYEQYF.

The genes are TRBV18 and TRBJ1-2, with TRBD1 matching over 7 bases. The CDR3 is 16 amino acids. V shed 0 bases, J shed 1 base, and the junction held 5 bases outside the gene matches. Germline V lookup: CDR1 KGHSH, CDR2 LQKENI. The DNA for the CDR3 is TGTGCCAGCTCACCACCGACCGCAGGGGGTAACTATGGCTACACCTTC. Protein: CASSPPTAGGNYGYTF.

The CDR3 DNA reads as TGTGCCAGTGGAATGAGGGAGATGAACACTGAAGCTTTCTTT. Translating it yields CASGMREMNTEAFF. The chain combines TRBV19 with TRBJ1-1; no clear D gene. The germline gives CDR1 LNHDA, CDR2 SQIVND (reference sequence). With 8 bases removed from V and 0 bases from J, the gap between germline ends came to 13 bases. CDR3 size: 14 residues.

This clone showed up just once. The genes are TRBV2 and TRBJ2-1; D call uncertain. This CDR3 contains 17 residues. V lost 5 bases and J 6 bases, leaving 23 bases between the germline ends. Germline V gene sequence: CDR1 SNHLY, CDR2 FYNNEI. Here the CDR3 reads CASSPYSGRVHPNEQFF. DNA for the CDR3: TGTGCCAGCAGTCCCTACTCGGGCCGAGTTCATCCCAATGAGCAGTTCTTC.

The chain links TRBV28 to TRBJ1-5; D is undetermined. This CDR3 is 13 amino acids long. Germline V gene sequence: CDR1 MDHEN, CDR2 SYDVKM. The V end was cut by 3 bases, the J end by 3 bases, with 6 bases between. The CDR3 region has the DNA TGTGCCAGCAGTTTCAGCTACAATCAGCCCCAGCATTTT. Protein product: CASSFSYNQPQHF.

This rearrangement joins TRBV13 to TRBJ2-5; TRBD1 matches at 7 bases. In germline, CDR1 is PRHDT, CDR2 FYEKMQ (reference sequence). The V gene end was trimmed by 2 bases and the J gene end by 5 bases; junction bases not matched to a gene: 5. CDR3 length: 14 residues. CDR3 in DNA: TGTGCCAGCAGCTTATACCCGACAGGGGAGACCCAGTACTTC. Translating it yields CASSLYPTGETQYF.

V and J are TRBV2 and TRBJ1-5; D not resolved. Per germline, CDR1 SNHLY and CDR2 FYNNEI. V lost 3 bases to trimming and J lost 0 bases, with 9 bases between them. This CDR3 region has 15 residues. CDR3 DNA: TGTGCCAGCAGTGATAGACGGAATAGCAATCAGCCCCAGCATTTT. This gives the protein CASSDRRNSNQPQHF.

This clone was picked up a small number of times. The J gene is TRBJ2-1, the V gene TRBV27; 9 bases align to TRBD2. This CDR3 spans 14 amino acids. Germline loops: CDR1 MNHEY, CDR2 SMNVEV (reference sequence). After removal of 6 bases from V and 4 bases from J, the junction contained 4 bases not matched to a gene. CDR3 in DNA: TGTGCCAGCAGGTCCACTAGCGGGTACAATGAGCAGTTCTTC. Protein sequence: CASRSTSGYNEQFF.

CDR3 region: CASSLTRGETQYF. CDR3 bases: TGTGCCAGCAGCTTAACCAGGGGAGAGACCCAGTACTTC. The rearrangement uses TRBV7-9 and TRBJ2-5; possibly TRBD1 for D (6 bases). Per germline, CDR1 SEHNR and CDR2 FQNEAQ (reference sequence). The ends were cut back, 2 bases at V and 4 bases at J, with 8 bases in the middle. CDR3 size: 13 residues.

This chain uses TRBV6-6 with TRBJ2-2, with 12 bases identical to TRBD2. The CDR3 extends over 16 amino acids. The junction had 4 bases not matched to a gene; V was cut back by 3 bases and J by 5 bases. Germline loops: CDR1 MNHNY, CDR2 SVGAGI (reference sequence). The CDR3 loop reads CASSYRLAGGTGELFF. The DNA of the CDR3 is TGTGCCAGCAGTTATAGGCTAGCGGGAGGGACCGGGGAGCTGTTTTTT.

The V and J genes are TRBV7-2 and TRBJ2-1; 9 bases align to TRBD1. From germline, CDR1 is SGHTA and CDR2 FQGNSA. V shed 5 bases and J 5 bases; nucleotides not matched to a gene: 7. The CDR3 runs 15 residues. For the CDR3, the DNA is TGTGCCAGCAGCCCTAGACAGGGGGTGAACAATGAGCAGTTCTTC. It specifies CASSPRQGVNNEQFF.

As concerns this clone: Relative to the germline gene, one junction end is altered; a read error may explain this. CDR3 amino acids: CASGRDSGQKTQYF. CDR3 nucleotide sequence: TGTGCCAGCGGCCGGGACAGTGGCCAAAAGACCCAGTACTTC. The chain is built from TRBV28 and TRBJ2-5; 7 nucleotides align to TRBD1. The CDR3 runs 14 residues. CDR1 and CDR2 from the germline V gene are MDHEN and SYDVKM.

The rearrangement uses TRBV2 and TRBJ2-4; the D call may be TRBD1 or TRBD2 (5 bases each). The CDR3 has 12 residues. Per the germline V gene, CDR1 is SNHLY and CDR2 is FYNNEI. V dropped 3 bases and J dropped 16 bases, with 16 bases sitting between them. The CDR3 DNA follows: TGTGCCAGCAGTGAGGGGGTGGTAGGACCATACTTC. Translating gives CASSEGVVGPYF.

The CDR3 nucleotides read TGTGCCAGCAGCTTCTCCGCATTCACTGAAGCTTTCTTT. Protein product: CASSFSAFTEAFF. The rearrangement joins TRBV11-3 to TRBJ1-1; D gene unclear. The V end lost 3 bases, the J end lost 4 bases, and 9 bases lay between the germline ends. Germline CDR1 is SGHNT and CDR2 is YENEEA. The CDR3 covers 13 residues.

The gene calls are TRBV5-1 and TRBJ1-1, with TRBD1 identical over 9 bases. V lost 7 bases to trimming and J lost 5 bases; unmatched junction nucleotides: 9. Looked up from germline, CDR1 is SGHRS and CDR2 is YFSETQ. This CDR3 comprises 14 residues. CDR3 residues: CASSQQGAHTEAFF. The CDR3, as DNA: TGCGCCAGCTCACAACAGGGGGCGCATACTGAAGCTTTCTTT. Full variable domain (rest looked up from reference TRBV5-1 and TRBJ1-1): KAGVTQTPRYLIKTRGQQVTLSCSPISGHRSVSWYQQTPGQGLQFLFEYFSETQRNKGNFPGRFSGRQFSNSRSEMNVSTLELGDSALYLCASSQQGAHTEAFFGQGTRLTVV.

The chain combines TRBV5-8 with TRBJ1-2; TRBD1 aligns across 7 bases. The CDR3 length is 14 residues. V lost 5 bases, J lost 5 bases, and 9 bases stayed unmatched. Looked up from germline, CDR1 is SGHTS and CDR2 is YDEGEE. The CDR3 coding sequence is TGTGCCAGCAGTTTGCAGGGGGTACCATATGGCTACACCTTC. Translated, it gives CASSLQGVPYGYTF. Supplemented by reference TRBV5-8 and TRBJ1-2, the full variable domain reads EAGVTQSPTHLIKTRGQQATLRCSPISGHTSVYWYQQALGLGLQFLLWYDEGEERNRGNFPPRFSGRQFPNYSSELNVNALELEDSALYLCASSLQGVPYGYTFGSGTRLTVV.

A word on this clone: Other DNA sequences in the sample encode the same CDR3. The chain couples TRBV6-1 to TRBJ2-7; 11 nucleotides line up with TRBD2. CDR1 MNHNS and CDR2 SASEGT come from the germline V gene. The CDR3 runs to 14 residues. Losses at the gene ends were 6 bases for V and 2 bases for J; bases not matched to a gene: 3. CDR3 residues: CASSGLAGPYEQYF. The CDR3 DNA reads TGTGCCAGCAGCGGACTAGCGGGTCCCTACGAGCAGTACTTC.

The chain employs TRBV29-1 and TRBJ2-1, with TRBD2 identical over 9 bases. This CDR3 comprises 15 residues. Germline CDR1 is SQVTM and CDR2 is ANQGSEA. With 6 bases clipped from V and 8 bases from J, the junction kept 14 bases outside the gene matches. The CDR3 is CSVTSGLHQPDEQFF. In nucleotides, the CDR3 is TGCAGCGTCACTAGCGGGCTACATCAACCCGATGAGCAGTTCTTC.

This clone has at least ten counts. This chain links TRBV18 with TRBJ2-7; D is uncertain. Germline CDR1 and CDR2: KGHSH and LQKENI. V dropped 1 base and J dropped 5 bases, with 6 bases sitting between them. The CDR3 totals 12 residues. CDR3 sequence (DNA): TGTGCCAGCTCACCACTCGGGCACGAGCAGTACTTC. Protein product: CASSPLGHEQYF.